The rows below give T cell receptor beta chains drawn from one sample of a study of cytomegalovirus exposure and HLA in healthy donors. Method: immunoSEQ multiplex PCR; TCRdb's copy keeps in-frame clones and lacks some. There are tens of thousands of clones in the sample; about 79% occur only once, and less than 7% lies in the top ten. Sequences were obtained from PBMCs. These receptors were taken from a male donor in good health and CMV-seropositive. The CDR3 runs from the conserved cysteine through the conserved F or W. A D gene is named only where the DNA matches it firmly. Clone size, where shown, is once, few, many, or a class for clones that have expanded.

j_call clone_size v_call d_call cdr3_aa cdr3_nt
TRBJ2-3 NA TRBV28 TRBD2 CASSFSGTSWSTDTQYF TGTGCCAGCAGTTTCTCCGGGACTAGCTGGAGTACAGATACGCAGTATTTT
TRBJ2-7 NA TRBV5-1 TRBD1 CASSLGQGVYEQYF TGCGCCAGCAGCTTGGGACAGGGGGTTTACGAGCAGTACTTC
TRBJ2-4 NA TRBV28 NA CASTPLGGWNIQYF TGTGCCAGCACCCCTCTTGGGGGGTGGAACATTCAGTACTTC
TRBJ2-5 NA TRBV10-3 TRBD1 CAISGQGGGETQYF TGTGCCATCAGTGGACAGGGGGGGGGAGAGACCCAGTACTTC
TRBJ2-3 NA TRBV27 TRBD2 CASSPGGGTDTQYF TGTGCCAGCAGCCCTGGGGGGGGCACAGATACGCAGTATTTT
TRBJ2-5 NA TRBV13 NA CASSLDRGETQYF TGTGCCAGCAGCTTAGATCGGGGGGAGACCCAGTACTTC
TRBJ1-1 NA TRBV7-2 NA CASSLGQAGGEAFF TGTGCCAGCAGCTTAGGACAGGCGGGGGGTGAAGCTTTCTTT
TRBJ1-3 NA TRBV6-5 NA CASSPGLLSGNTIYF TGTGCCAGCAGTCCAGGGCTACTCTCTGGAAACACCATATATTTT
TRBJ2-7 once TRBV10-3 TRBD1 CATNRSPGTGNGEQYF TGTGCCACCAATCGCTCTCCCGGGACAGGGAATGGGGAGCAGTACTTC
TRBJ2-1 NA TRBV13 TRBD2 CASSLRRGGRNEQFF TGTGCCAGCAGCTTACGCCGGGGGGGCCGGAATGAGCAGTTCTTC
TRBJ2-6 few TRBV4-1 TRBD2 CASSQVFLAGSSGANVLTF TGCGCCAGCAGCCAAGTCTTCCTAGCGGGGAGCTCTGGGGCCAACGTCCTGACTTTC
TRBJ1-5 once TRBV7-2 NA CASSLRGIQPQHF TGTGCCAGCAGCTTGAGGGGGATTCAGCCCCAGCATTTT
TRBJ2-7 NA TRBV5-1 TRBD2 CASSFTSGSDEQYF TGCGCCAGCAGCTTCACCAGCGGGAGCGACGAGCAGTACTTC
TRBJ1-2 NA TRBV19 NA CASSTRIGTSGNYGYTF TGTGCCAGTAGTACGAGGATCGGAACAAGCGGAAACTATGGCTACACCTTC
TRBJ2-1 NA TRBV6-5 NA CASSYSYSPYNEQFF TGTGCCAGCAGTTACTCTTATAGTCCCTACAATGAGCAGTTCTTC
TRBJ1-6 few TRBV11-2 TRBD1 CASSRGTGYNSPLHF TGTGCCAGCAGCCGTGGGACAGGGTATAATTCACCCCTCCACTTT
TRBJ2-7 NA TRBV19 NA CASSIFPSYEQYF TGTGCCAGTAGTATCTTCCCCTCCTACGAGCAGTACTTC
TRBJ2-7 once TRBV28 TRBD1 CASSFPGQGSYEQYF TGTGCCAGCAGTTTTCCGGGACAGGGATCCTACGAGCAGTACTTC
TRBJ2-2 NA TRBV30 TRBD2 CAWRPRLADNNTGELFF TGTGCCTGGAGGCCAAGACTAGCGGATAACAACACCGGGGAGCTGTTTTTT
TRBJ2-7 NA TRBV28 NA CASSSPGGGAGEQYF TGTGCCAGCAGTTCCCCCGGGGGTGGTGCCGGCGAGCAGTACTTC
TRBJ2-5 NA TRBV25-1 TRBD2 CASSISGVRETQYF TGTGCCAGCAGTATTAGCGGGGTGCGTGAGACCCAGTACTTC
TRBJ2-7 NA TRBV5-4 TRBD1 CASSFDRGLSYEQYF TGTGCCAGCAGCTTCGACAGGGGCCTCTCCTACGAGCAGTACTTC
TRBJ2-2 NA TRBV4-3 NA CASSQDGGADGELFF TGCGCCAGCAGCCAAGATGGGGGGGCTGACGGGGAGCTGTTTTTT
TRBJ1-2 NA TRBV7-9 TRBD1 CASSLAGGLTRDNYGYTF TGTGCCAGCAGCTTAGCAGGGGGCCTGACAAGGGATAACTATGGCTACACCTTC
TRBJ2-2 once TRBV7-2 TRBD2 CASSLAYSGAGGELFF TGTGCCAGCAGCTTAGCGTATAGCGGGGCGGGCGGGGAGCTGTTTTTT
TRBJ1-1 NA TRBV7-9 NA CSSSLNGRGGNTEAFF TGTTCCAGCAGCTTAAATGGTAGGGGCGGGAACACTGAAGCTTTCTTT
TRBJ2-3 NA TRBV11-2 NA CASSFSTGDTQYF TGTGCCAGCAGCTTTTCTACAGGAGATACGCAGTATTTT
TRBJ2-5 once TRBV7-2 NA CASSIRGNGLETQYF TGTGCCAGCAGCATCCGGGGTAACGGATTGGAGACCCAGTACTTC
TRBJ1-2 NA TRBV28 NA CASRSNRQFNYGYTF TGTGCCAGCAGGTCGAATAGACAGTTTAACTATGGCTACACCTTC
TRBJ1-2 once TRBV5-1 NA CASSPSTGANYGYTF TGCGCCAGCAGCCCTTCGACAGGAGCTAACTATGGCTACACCTTC
TRBJ2-7 NA TRBV6-4 TRBD2 CASSRVAGGPYEQYF TGTGCCAGCTCTCGGGTAGCGGGGGGTCCCTACGAGCAGTACTTC
TRBJ1-1 few TRBV20-1 NA CSASRGTEAFF TGCAGTGCTAGCAGGGGCACTGAAGCTTTCTTT
TRBJ1-3 NA TRBV11-2 NA CASSRSPVSGNTIYF TGTGCCAGCAGCCGGAGCCCAGTCTCTGGAAACACCATATATTTT
TRBJ1-3 NA TRBV5-1 TRBD1 CASRPGTEGGNTIYF TGCGCCAGCAGACCGGGGACAGAAGGGGGAAACACCATATATTTT
TRBJ2-3 NA TRBV28 NA CASETGADTQYF TGTGCCAGTGAGACTGGTGCAGATACGCAGTATTTT
TRBJ1-1 few TRBV7-2 NA CASSPGSGNTEAFF TGTGCCAGCAGCCCCGGCTCGGGGAACACTGAAGCTTTCTTT
TRBJ2-1 NA TRBV4-1 TRBD2 CASSLSGTSVVWGYNEQFF TGCGCCAGCAGCCTGTCCGGGACTAGCGTCGTTTGGGGTTACAATGAGCAGTTCTTC
TRBJ1-2 NA TRBV5-5 TRBD1 CASSSIGTALNYGYTF TGTGCCAGCAGCTCCATAGGGACAGCACTTAACTATGGCTACACCTTC
TRBJ2-2 NA TRBV19 TRBD2 CASHWGGGHSGELFF TGTGCCAGTCATTGGGGGGGAGGCCATAGCGGGGAGCTGTTTTTT
TRBJ1-1 few TRBV10-3 NA CAISEVRNTEAFF TGTGCCATCAGTGAGGTGAGGAACACTGAAGCTTTCTTT
TRBJ1-5 NA TRBV19 TRBD1 CASSMGQRSNQPQHF TGTGCCAGTAGTATGGGACAGAGGAGCAATCAGCCCCAGCATTTT
TRBJ2-7 NA TRBV4-1 TRBD2 CASSQPTSGRANHEQYF TGCGCCAGCAGCCAGCCCACTAGCGGGAGGGCCAACCACGAGCAGTACTTC
TRBJ2-1 NA TRBV10-3 NA CAISNAGPYNEQFF TGTGCCATCAGTAACGCGGGACCCTACAATGAGCAGTTCTTC
TRBJ2-3 NA TRBV30 NA CAWSAGGTDTQYF TGTGCCTGGAGCGCAGGGGGCACAGATACGCAGTATTTT
TRBJ2-1 NA TRBV29-1 TRBD2 CSVVLASGDFYNEQFF TGCAGCGTGGTATTGGCTAGCGGGGATTTCTACAATGAGCAGTTCTTC
TRBJ1-4 NA TRBV18 NA CASSPPSSGEKLFF TGTGCCAGCTCACCACCTTCCTCCGGGGAAAAACTGTTTTTT
TRBJ2-2 NA TRBV7-9 NA CASSLVLDTGELFF TGTGCCAGCAGCTTAGTACTAGACACCGGGGAGCTGTTTTTT
TRBJ2-2 NA TRBV9 TRBD1 CASSARDVTGTETPGELFF TGTGCCAGCAGCGCCCGAGACGTGACCGGGACAGAAACCCCCGGGGAGCTGTTTTTT